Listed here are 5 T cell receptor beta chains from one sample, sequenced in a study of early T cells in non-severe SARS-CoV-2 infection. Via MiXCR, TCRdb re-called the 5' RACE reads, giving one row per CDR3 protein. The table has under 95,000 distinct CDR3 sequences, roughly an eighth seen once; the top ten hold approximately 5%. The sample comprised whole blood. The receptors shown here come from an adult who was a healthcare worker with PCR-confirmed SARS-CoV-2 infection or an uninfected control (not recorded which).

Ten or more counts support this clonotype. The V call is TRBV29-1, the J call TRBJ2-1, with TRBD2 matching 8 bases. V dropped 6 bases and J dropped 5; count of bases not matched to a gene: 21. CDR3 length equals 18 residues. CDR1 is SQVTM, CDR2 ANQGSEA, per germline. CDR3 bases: TGCAGCGTGGGCGGGGGGAAAGGAGGAGCGGGAGCCCACAATGAGCAGTTCTTC. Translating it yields CSVGGGKGGAGAHNEQFF.

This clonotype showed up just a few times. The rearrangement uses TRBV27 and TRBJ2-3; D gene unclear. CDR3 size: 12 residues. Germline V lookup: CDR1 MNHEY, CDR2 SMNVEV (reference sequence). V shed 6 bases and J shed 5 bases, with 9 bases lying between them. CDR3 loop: CASSSNGDTQYF. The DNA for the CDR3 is TGTGCCAGCAGCTCGAACGGAGATACGCAGTATTTT.

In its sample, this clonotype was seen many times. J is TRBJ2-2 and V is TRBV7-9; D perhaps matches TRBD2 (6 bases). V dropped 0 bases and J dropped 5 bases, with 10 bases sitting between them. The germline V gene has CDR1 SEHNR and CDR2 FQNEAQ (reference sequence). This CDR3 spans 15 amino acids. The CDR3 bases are TGTGCCAGCAGCTTAGCGGAGGGACTTACCGGGGAGCTGTTTTTT. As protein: CASSLAEGLTGELFF.

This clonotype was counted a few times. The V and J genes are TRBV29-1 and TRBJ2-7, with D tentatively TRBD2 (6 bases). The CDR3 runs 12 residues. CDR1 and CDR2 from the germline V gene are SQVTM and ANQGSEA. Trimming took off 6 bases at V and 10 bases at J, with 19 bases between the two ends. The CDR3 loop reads CSVGDLAASQYF. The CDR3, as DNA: TGCAGCGTGGGGGACTTGGCGGCCAGTCAGTACTTC.

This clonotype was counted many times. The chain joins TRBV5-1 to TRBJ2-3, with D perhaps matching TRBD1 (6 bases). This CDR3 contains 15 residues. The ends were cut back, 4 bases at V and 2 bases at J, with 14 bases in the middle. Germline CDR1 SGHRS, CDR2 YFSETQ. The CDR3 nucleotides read TGCGCCAGCAGCCCCGCGACAGGATCCACAGATACGCAGTATTTT. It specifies CASSPATGSTDTQYF.